This T cell receptor beta chain was identified during a study of identical twins. The study, taken as a whole, reports: Memory repertoires showed no such pattern, whereas abundant cord blood beta clonotypes carried fewer insertions. In beta out-of-frame sequences, the excess sharing between twins was weaker. One should note that invariant MAIT and iNKT cells could partly confound zero-insertion analyses.

About this clonotype itself: Its antigen is not known.

It was template switching that added a universal primer site, and there were unique molecular identifiers on the cDNA. TCRdb fed the 5' RACE reads into MiXCR, producing one record per CDR3 protein. Of approximately 670,000 distinct CDR3 sequences listed, approximately 6% were seen once; the top ten hold under 2%. This CDR3 is 13 amino acids long. In germline, CDR1 is KGHSH, CDR2 LQKENI. V lost 3 bases and J lost 2, with 6 bases in between. The receptor was derived from a man aged 18 to 29 in good health. The chain couples TRBV18 to TRBJ2-3; TRBD1 might be the D (5 bases). Sequenced sample: naive T cells sorted from blood. The CDR3 reads CASSPDTTDTQYF. As DNA, the CDR3 is TGTGCCAGCTCACCGGACACCACAGATACGCAGTATTTT.